Shown below are 20 T cell receptor beta chains from a single sample sequenced in a study of cytomegalovirus exposure and HLA in healthy donors. PCR involved 60 Vbeta and 13 Jbeta primers. Here immunoSEQ multiplex PCR was the method, and the copy in TCRdb shows in-frame clones only, minus some. The table has 85,000 to 120,000 clones, 60% to 85% seen once. Specimen: PBMCs. The receptor set was obtained from a male donor in good health and CMV-seropositive.

This clone was seen more than once but under ten times. At one end, the junction sequence differs from germline, possibly due to a read error. This chain uses TRBV7-7 with TRBJ2-5; 7 bases agree with TRBD1. The CDR3 contains 14 residues. Looked up from germline, CDR1 is SSHAT and CDR2 is FNYEAQ (reference sequence). CDR3 bases: TGTGCTAGCAGCTTAGGGGACAGCAAAGAGACCCAGTACTTC. It translates to CASSLGDSKETQYF.

In DNA, the CDR3 is TGTGCCAGTAGTCCCTCAATTCGGGGAAGGAACACTGAAGCTTTCTTT. Residues: CASSPSIRGRNTEAFF. This chain uses TRBV19 with TRBJ1-1; no reliable D call. Germline V CDR1 and CDR2: LNHDA, SQIVND (reference sequence). The CDR3 has 16 residues. Trimming cost V 5 bases and J 1 base, with 17 bases left between them.

This clone was observed a handful of times. The chain is built from TRBV28 and TRBJ2-7; 8 bases map to TRBD1. This CDR3 region has 13 residues. Germline loops: CDR1 MDHEN, CDR2 SYDVKM. V was clipped by 4 bases and J by 7 bases; unmatched bases: 6. The CDR3 loop is CASSWDRPREQYF. The CDR3 nucleotides read TGTGCCAGCAGTTGGGACAGGCCCAGGGAGCAGTACTTC. Full variable domain (rest looked up from reference TRBV28 and TRBJ2-7): DVKVTQSSRYLVKRTGEKVFLECVQDMDHENMFWYRQDPGLGLRLIYFSYDVKMKEKGDIPEGYSVSREKKERFSLILESASTNQTSMYLCASSWDRPREQYFGPGTRLTVT.

The rearrangement links TRBV28 to TRBJ1-5; D unclear. V lost 8 bases and J 5 bases, leaving 46 bases between the germline ends. Germline CDR1 is MDHEN and CDR2 is SYDVKM. This CDR3 contains 24 residues. CDR3 protein: CASATERAPAAFIPGRKRHQPQHF. The DNA for the CDR3 is TGTGCCAGCGCCACTGAGAGGGCTCCGGCCGCTTTTATACCCGGGCGTAAACGGCATCAGCCCCAGCATTTT.

This clone was seen a single time. This chain connects TRBV19 to TRBJ2-1, with TRBD2 identical over 9 bases. CDR3 size: 17 residues. Trimming at V came to 3 bases and at J to 5 bases, leaving 11 bases not matched to a gene. Germline V lookup: CDR1 LNHDA, CDR2 SQIVND (reference sequence). Written as DNA, the CDR3 is TGTGCCAGTAGTATGTCACTAGCGGGCGTAAGACACAATGAGCAGTTCTTC. Protein: CASSMSLAGVRHNEQFF.

The chain joins TRBV30 to TRBJ1-5, with TRBD1 matching over 8 bases. The V and J ends lost 1 base and 5 bases, in that order; junction bases with no gene match: 4. This CDR3 is 14 amino acids long. The germline V gene has CDR1 GTSNPN and CDR2 SVGIG (reference sequence). The CDR3 nucleotides are TGTGCCTGGAGTGAAGGACAGGGCCATCAGCCCCAGCATTTT. Translated, it gives CAWSEGQGHQPQHF.

This clone was observed a handful of times. CDR3 DNA sequence: TGCAGCGTTGAGGTCAGGCGCGAGCAGTACTTC. Translated: CSVEVRREQYF. The J gene is TRBJ2-7, the V gene TRBV29-1; unclear D gene. CDR1 is SQVTM and CDR2 is ANQGSEA in the germline V gene. The CDR3 has 11 amino acids. Trimming removed 3 bases at V and 6 bases at J, with 9 bases between.

V gene TRBV4-3 combines with J gene TRBJ2-1; D may be TRBD1 (5 bases). The V gene lost 0 bases and the J gene lost 4 bases, with 16 bases spanning the gap. The CDR3 is 17 residues long. Germline loops: CDR1 LGHNA, CDR2 YSLEER. The DNA of the CDR3 is TGCGCCAGCAGCCAAGATTCGTGGGGCCCGTTTTACAATGAGCAGTTCTTC. As protein: CASSQDSWGPFYNEQFF.

As DNA, the CDR3 is TGTGCCAGCACCTCGCGGGGGGACACAGATACGCAGTATTTT. Translating gives CASTSRGDTDTQYF. The chain uses TRBV27 and TRBJ2-3; 8 nucleotides line up with TRBD2. The germline gives CDR1 MNHEY, CDR2 SMNVEV (reference sequence). Trimming took 7 bases from V and 2 from J; bases not matched to a gene: 5. The CDR3 runs 14 residues.

The chain is built from TRBV27 and TRBJ2-1, with a possible D match to TRBD1 (5 bases). The CDR3 runs 12 residues. V lost 8 bases to trimming and J lost 3 bases, with 8 bases between them. Germline CDR1 reads MNHEY; CDR2 reads SMNVEV (reference sequence). This CDR3 is CASGAGYNEQFF. CDR3 DNA sequence: TGTGCCAGCGGGGCAGGCTACAATGAGCAGTTCTTC.

This clone has more than one count but fewer than ten. V and J are TRBV4-3 and TRBJ2-2, with TRBD1 matching 8 bases. Germline values: CDR1 LGHNA, CDR2 YSLEER. After removal of 6 bases from V and 1 base from J, the junction contained 1 base not matched to a gene. This CDR3 has 14 residues. CDR3 coding DNA: TGCGCCAGCAGGGGACAGGAGAACACCGGGGAGCTGTTTTTT. It encodes CASRGQENTGELFF.

The chain recombines TRBV9 with TRBJ1-4; the match to TRBD1 covers 8 bases. V gave up 3 bases and J gave up 5 bases; unmatched junction bases: 3. CDR1 SGDLS and CDR2 YYNGEE come from the germline V gene. The length of the CDR3 is 14 residues. Here the CDR3 DNA reads TGTGCCAGCAGCGAGGGACAGGCGAATGAAAAACTGTTTTTT. Amino acid sequence: CASSEGQANEKLFF.

This sequence joins TRBV2 and TRBJ2-7, with TRBD1 matching 11 bases. CDR3 length: 13 residues. Germline V gene data show CDR1 as SNHLY and CDR2 as FYNNEI. The V segment lost 9 bases and the J segment 3 bases; nucleotides outside the gene matches: 4. CDR3: CASGQGAFYEQYF. The CDR3 region has the DNA TGTGCCAGTGGACAGGGGGCCTTCTACGAGCAGTACTTC.

The V call is TRBV7-3, the J call TRBJ1-1; 8 bases agree with TRBD1. The CDR3 has 13 residues. Germline trimming cut 8 bases from V and 7 bases from J; bases unmatched to any gene: 9. Looked up from germline, CDR1 is SGHTA and CDR2 is FQGTGA. The CDR3 DNA is TGTGCCAGCCAAGGACAGGGAGGACTTGAAGCTTTCTTT. Translating it yields CASQGQGGLEAFF.

The rearrangement uses TRBV28 and TRBJ2-1, with D possibly matching TRBD2 (6 bases). V lost 5 bases, J lost 0 bases, and 14 bases lay in between. Germline V gene sequence: CDR1 MDHEN, CDR2 SYDVKM. The CDR3 is 16 residues long. For the CDR3, the DNA is TGTGCCAGCAGTAGTAGCGGACTAAGCTCCTACAATGAGCAGTTCTTC. The encoded protein is CASSSSGLSSYNEQFF.

This clone was picked up one time. The genes are TRBV25-1 and TRBJ1-4; 8 bases line up with TRBD1. The germline CDR1 and CDR2 sequences are MGHDK and SYGVNS. The trim removed 3 bases at V and 5 bases at J, leaving 11 bases unmatched. There are 17 residues in the CDR3. CDR3: CASSESDRGFRNEKLFF. The CDR3 DNA sequence: TGTGCCAGCAGTGAGTCCGACAGGGGATTTCGGAATGAAAAACTGTTTTTT.

J is TRBJ1-2 and V is TRBV5-6; D remains unclear. CDR3 size: 14 residues. Per the germline V gene, CDR1 is SGHDT and CDR2 is YYEEEE. V lost 0 bases and J lost 0, with 6 bases in between. The CDR3 DNA sequence: TGTGCCAGCAGCTTGGGGGCCTCTAACTATGGCTACACCTTC. Translating it yields CASSLGASNYGYTF.

The chain links TRBV10-3 to TRBJ2-1; D not certain. The V gene's germline CDR1 is ENHRY and CDR2 SYGVKD. Trimming shortened V by 0 bases and J by 3 bases, and 12 bases separated the two germline ends. CDR3 length: 16 amino acids. For the CDR3, the DNA is TGTGCCATCAGTGAGTCTAAGCCCCAACTCTACAATGAGCAGTTCTTC. Its protein is CAISESKPQLYNEQFF.

The V call is TRBV28, the J call TRBJ2-7; maybe TRBD2 (5 bases). CDR1 and CDR2 from the germline V gene are MDHEN and SYDVKM. CDR3 length: 14 residues. V dropped 8 bases and J dropped 2 bases, with 16 bases sitting between them. The CDR3 bases are TGTGCCAGCTGCGGGTCGCAAAAGGCCTACGAGCAGTACTTC. It codes for CASCGSQKAYEQYF.

V usage is TRBV7-2 and J usage is TRBJ2-7; TRBD2 might be the D (5 bases). V lost 1 base to trimming and J lost 0 bases, with 13 bases between them. This CDR3 comprises 16 residues. CDR1 and CDR2 from the germline V gene are SGHTA and FQGNSA. CDR3 sequence: CASSLDGGRSSYEQYF. The DNA for the CDR3 is TGTGCCAGCAGCTTAGACGGAGGCCGAAGCTCCTACGAGCAGTACTTC.